This entry lists 20 T cell receptor beta chains sequenced from one sample in a study of blood T cell repertoires in COVID-19. The data were produced by immunoSEQ multiplex PCR, yet TCRdb's version contains in-frame clones alone and is incomplete. Found here are 350,000 to 500,000 clones, roughly 90% of them singletons; the top ten hold 0.8% to 0.9%. The sequenced material came from peripheral blood. Receptor source: a man aged 18 to 30 with COVID-19, enrolled during active disease.

The genes are TRBV2 and TRBJ2-7; TRBD1 might be the D (5 bases). Germline CDR1 SNHLY, CDR2 FYNNEI. Trimming cost V 6 bases and J 2 bases, with 14 bases left between them. This CDR3 contains 14 residues. CDR3 nucleotide sequence: TGTGCCAGCAGCTGGCAGGGAAGAACCTACGAGCAGTACTTC. Its translation: CASSWQGRTYEQYF.

The rearrangement links TRBV19 to TRBJ1-4; D possibly corresponds to TRBD1 (6 bases). Trimming took off 1 base at V and 5 bases at J, with 11 bases between the two ends. The CDR3 runs 15 residues. From germline, CDR1 is LNHDA and CDR2 SQIVND (reference sequence). In DNA, the CDR3 is TGTGCCAGTAGTATAGGCACAGGGAAAAATGAAAAACTGTTTTTT. Its translation is CASSIGTGKNEKLFF.

J is TRBJ2-7 and V is TRBV19; TRBD2 might be the D (6 bases). The V and J ends lost 4 bases and 0 bases respectively, with 13 bases between them. Germline V gene data show CDR1 as LNHDA and CDR2 as SQIVND (reference sequence). The CDR3 consists of 15 residues. This chain's CDR3 is CASSKGGTSSYEQYF. DNA of the CDR3: TGTGCCAGTAGTAAGGGAGGAACGAGCTCCTACGAGCAGTACTTC.

The chain couples TRBV28 to TRBJ2-6; the match to TRBD1 covers 7 bases. Trimming removed 8 bases from V and 4 bases from J; junction bases left unmatched: 20. Germline CDR1 MDHEN, CDR2 SYDVKM. CDR3 length: 19 amino acids. CDR3 coding DNA: TGTGCCAGCTCTCCCCCGACCGAGGGGGCAAGGTGGGGGGCCAACGTCCTGACTTTC. Translating gives CASSPPTEGARWGANVLTF.

The chain couples TRBV3-1 (or the pseudogene TRBV3-2) to TRBJ2-7, with a possible D match to TRBD2 (5 bases). The CDR3 loop spans 12 amino acids. Germline V lookup: CDR1 LGHDT, CDR2 YNNKEL (reference sequence). Trimming shortened V by 3 bases and J by 4 bases, and 7 bases separated the two germline ends. The CDR3, as DNA: TGTGCCAGCAGCCATGGACTTTACGAGCAGTACTTC. This codes for CASSHGLYEQYF.

The CDR3 loop reads CATSDRGGIWTDTQYF. The CDR3 bases are TGTGCCACCAGTGACAGAGGCGGGATTTGGACAGATACGCAGTATTTT. This rearrangement joins TRBV24-1 to TRBJ2-3; TRBD2 might be the D (6 bases). Germline V gene data show CDR1 as KGHDR and CDR2 as SFDVKD. V lost 4 bases and J 3 bases, leaving 16 bases between the germline ends. This CDR3 has 16 amino acids.

This chain uses TRBV5-6 with TRBJ1-1; D call uncertain. The CDR3 is 13 amino acids. The germline V and J ends were trimmed by 0 bases and 5 bases, with 8 bases remaining between them. Germline CDR1 is SGHDT and CDR2 is YYEEEE. The CDR3: CASSLDVRTEAFF. The CDR3 bases are TGTGCCAGCAGCTTGGACGTCCGGACTGAAGCTTTCTTT.

The V call is TRBV2, the J call TRBJ2-4; 7 nucleotides match TRBD1. This CDR3 region has 16 residues. The germline gives CDR1 SNHLY, CDR2 FYNNEI. V lost 3 bases to trimming and J lost 5 bases; unmatched junction nucleotides: 10. DNA for the CDR3: TGTGCCAGCAGTGATACCAGGGGGAGAAAGGAAAACATTCAGTACTTC. This translates into CASSDTRGRKENIQYF.

The chain has TRBV6-5 and TRBJ2-1, with TRBD1 identical over 7 bases. Germline assignment: CDR1 MNHEY and CDR2 SVGAGI. This CDR3 is built from 15 residues. The trim removed 6 bases at V and 6 bases at J, leaving 11 bases unmatched. CDR3 region: CASRGNRDRINEQFF. In nucleotides, the CDR3 is TGTGCCAGCAGGGGTAACCGGGACAGAATCAATGAGCAGTTCTTC.

This clone was seen more than once but under ten times. V and J are TRBV7-9 and TRBJ1-4, with 8 bases that match TRBD1. CDR1 and CDR2 from the germline V gene are SEHNR and FQNEAQ (reference sequence). Trimming at V came to 5 bases and at J to 10 bases, leaving 15 bases not matched to a gene. The CDR3 contains 16 residues. The CDR3 nucleotides are TGTGCCAGCAGCGAAAGTCCGACAGGGGCAGGTGGAAAACTGTTTTTT. This translates into CASSESPTGAGGKLFF.

This clone occurred once. The V call is TRBV6-1, the J call TRBJ2-7; D might be TRBD2 (6 bases). Per germline, CDR1 MNHNS and CDR2 SASEGT. The CDR3 spans 14 residues. Trimming left V 0 bases short and J 4 bases short, with 10 bases between. CDR3 in DNA: TGTGCCAGCAGTGAAGCGAGGAGGGATTACGAGCAGTACTTC. Encoded protein: CASSEARRDYEQYF.

The V and J genes are TRBV19 and TRBJ1-2; TRBD1 matches 12 bases. Germline-derived CDR1 and CDR2 are LNHDA and SQIVND (reference sequence). This CDR3 contains 18 residues. The ends lost 3 bases at V and 4 bases at J; junction bases unmatched: 12. The CDR3 DNA sequence: TGTGCCAGTAGTATTCATAAGGGACAGGGGGCCGCCACCTATGGCTACACCTTC. This encodes CASSIHKGQGAATYGYTF.

The gene calls are TRBV27 and TRBJ2-4; 7 bases align to TRBD1. This CDR3 region has 17 residues. After removal of 2 bases from V and 3 bases from J, the junction contained 10 bases not matched to a gene. CDR1 and CDR2 (germline): MNHEY, SMNVEV (reference sequence). Here the CDR3 DNA reads TGTGCCAGCAGTTTACAAAAGACAGGGACGAGCAAAAACATTCAGTACTTC. Protein sequence: CASSLQKTGTSKNIQYF.

V gene TRBV24-1 combines with J gene TRBJ2-3, with TRBD2 as a possible D gene (5 bases). Trimming left V 7 bases short and J 8 bases short, with 15 bases between. Germline V lookup: CDR1 KGHDR, CDR2 SFDVKD. This CDR3 spans 13 amino acids. The CDR3 loop reads CATSELGVGTQYF. The CDR3 DNA reads as TGTGCCACCAGCGAGCTCGGGGTGGGTACGCAGTATTTT.

This clone occurred once. The chain combines TRBV7-9 with TRBJ1-2, with a tentative D call TRBD1 (5 bases). CDR3 length: 13 residues. Trimming stripped 5 bases from V and 3 bases from J, with 10 bases between. Germline values: CDR1 SEHNR, CDR2 FQNEAQ (reference sequence). The CDR3 reads CASSHDSDYGYTF. The CDR3 coding sequence is TGTGCCAGCAGCCATGACAGCGACTATGGCTACACCTTC.

The rearrangement joins TRBV7-2 to TRBJ2-3; 10 bases are shared with TRBD2. This CDR3 has 17 amino acids. Germline V gene sequence: CDR1 SGHTA, CDR2 FQGNSA. Trimming at V came to 5 bases and at J to 5 bases, leaving 13 bases not matched to a gene. The CDR3 DNA reads as TGTGCCAGCAGCGACGGTCTAGGTCTAGCGGGGGAAGATACGCAGTATTTT. Amino acids: CASSDGLGLAGEDTQYF. Using reference TRBV7-2 and TRBJ2-3 for the parts outside the CDR3, the full variable domain is GAGVSQSPSNKVTEKGKDVELRCDPISGHTALYWYRQSLGQGLEFLIYFQGNSAPDKSGLPSDRFSAERTGGSVSTLTIQRTQQEDSAVYLCASSDGLGLAGEDTQYFGPGTRLTVL.

This chain links TRBV6-1 with TRBJ2-6; a weak D match, TRBD2 (7 bases). The CDR3 extends over 16 amino acids. Germline CDR1 reads MNHNS; CDR2 reads SASEGT. V was shortened by 4 bases and J by 2 bases, with 12 bases between the two germline ends. CDR3 region: CASSVRGHPGANVLTF. The CDR3 DNA is TGTGCCAGCAGTGTGCGGGGGCACCCTGGGGCCAACGTCCTGACTTTC.

This chain uses TRBV19 with TRBJ1-1; D might be TRBD1 (6 bases). CDR1 is LNHDA, CDR2 SQIVND, per germline (reference sequence). The CDR3 consists of 14 residues. The V and J ends lost 6 bases and 3 bases respectively, with 14 bases between them. The CDR3 loop is CASSLQGRYTEAFF. CDR3 nucleotides: TGTGCCAGTAGCCTACAGGGTAGGTACACTGAAGCTTTCTTT.

The rearrangement links TRBV18 to TRBJ1-5; D possibly corresponds to TRBD1 (5 bases). CDR3 length: 14 amino acids. Germline V CDR1 and CDR2: KGHSH, LQKENI. Trimming cost V 1 base and J 7 bases, with 11 bases left between them. The CDR3, as DNA: TGTGCCAGCTCACCACTAGGGGAGGGGCAGCCCCAGCATTTT. As protein: CASSPLGEGQPQHF.

This clone was detected only a few times. The J gene is TRBJ1-2, the V gene TRBV2; 7 nucleotides line up with TRBD1. Trimming cost V 7 bases and J 8 bases; bases outside gene matches: 13. Looked up from germline, CDR1 is SNHLY and CDR2 is FYNNEI. The CDR3 has 14 amino acids. CDR3 bases: TGTGCCAGCAACCGTGGCCAGGGGGTAAGGGGCTACACCTTC. Translation gives CASNRGQGVRGYTF.